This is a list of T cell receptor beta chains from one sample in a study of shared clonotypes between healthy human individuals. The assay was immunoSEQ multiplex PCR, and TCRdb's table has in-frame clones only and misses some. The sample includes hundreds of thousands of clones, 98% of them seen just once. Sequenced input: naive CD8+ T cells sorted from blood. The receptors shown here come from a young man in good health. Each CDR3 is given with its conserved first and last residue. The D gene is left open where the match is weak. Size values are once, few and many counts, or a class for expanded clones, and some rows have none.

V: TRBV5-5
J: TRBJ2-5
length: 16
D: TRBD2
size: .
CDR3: CASSSILAEYQETQYF
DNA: TGTGCCAGCAGCTCTATCCTAGCGGAGTACCAAGAGACCCAGTACTTC

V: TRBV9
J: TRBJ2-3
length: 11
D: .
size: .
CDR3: CASSTTDTQYF
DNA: TGTGCCAGCAGTACAACAGATACGCAGTATTTT

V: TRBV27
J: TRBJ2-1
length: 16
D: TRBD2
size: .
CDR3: CASSPPTERGDNEQFF
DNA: TGTGCCAGCAGCCCCCCCACGGAGCGGGGGGACAATGAGCAGTTCTTC

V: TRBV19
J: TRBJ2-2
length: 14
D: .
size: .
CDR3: CASSITGATGELFF
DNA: TGTGCCAGTAGTATAACGGGAGCCACCGGGGAGCTGTTTTTT

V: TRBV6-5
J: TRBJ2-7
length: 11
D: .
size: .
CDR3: CGAGAGYEQYF
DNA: TGTGGCGCCGGGGCCGGGTACGAGCAGTACTTC

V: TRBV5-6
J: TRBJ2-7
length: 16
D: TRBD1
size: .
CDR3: CASSNTDRALWDEQYF
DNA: TGTGCCAGCAGCAACACCGACAGGGCCCTTTGGGACGAGCAGTACTTC

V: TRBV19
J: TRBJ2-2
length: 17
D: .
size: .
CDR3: CASSFVGLPAGTGELFF
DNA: TGTGCCAGTAGCTTTGTCGGGCTCCCGGCGGGGACCGGGGAGCTGTTTTTT

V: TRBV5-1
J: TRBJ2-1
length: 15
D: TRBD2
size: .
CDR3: CASSLTSGRINEQFF
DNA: TGCGCCAGCAGTCTGACTAGCGGGAGAATCAATGAGCAGTTCTTC

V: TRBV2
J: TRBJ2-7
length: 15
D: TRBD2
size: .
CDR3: CASSEVGGRAYEQYF
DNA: TGTGCCAGCAGTGAAGTGGGCGGGAGGGCCTACGAGCAGTACTTC

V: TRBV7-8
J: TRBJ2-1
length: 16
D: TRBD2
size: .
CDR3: CASSLAETSGSDEQFF
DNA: TGTGCCAGCAGCTTAGCCGAGACTAGCGGGAGTGATGAGCAGTTCTTC

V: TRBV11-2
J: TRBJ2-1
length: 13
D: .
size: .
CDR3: CASSLDRHDEQFF
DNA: TGTGCCAGCAGCTTAGATCGGCATGATGAGCAGTTCTTC

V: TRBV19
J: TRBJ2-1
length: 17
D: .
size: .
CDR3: CASSIEEGGRSYNEQFF
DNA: TGTGCCAGTAGTATAGAAGAAGGGGGTCGCTCCTACAATGAGCAGTTCTTC

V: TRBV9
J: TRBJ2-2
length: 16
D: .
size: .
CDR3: CASSVGLSTRTGELFF
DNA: TGTGCCAGCAGCGTAGGGCTGTCTACGAGAACCGGGGAGCTGTTTTTT

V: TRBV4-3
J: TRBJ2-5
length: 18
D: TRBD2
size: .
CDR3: CASSQEIGREGRGETQYF
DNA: TGCGCCAGCAGCCAAGAGATAGGGCGGGAGGGCCGGGGGGAGACCCAGTACTTC

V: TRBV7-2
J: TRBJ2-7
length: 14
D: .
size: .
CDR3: CASSNPGISYEQYF
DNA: TGTGCCAGCAGCAACCCAGGGATCTCCTACGAGCAGTACTTC

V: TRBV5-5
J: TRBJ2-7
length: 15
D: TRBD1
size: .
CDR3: CASGITGGRTDEQYF
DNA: TGTGCCAGCGGAATAACAGGGGGCAGGACTGACGAGCAGTACTTC

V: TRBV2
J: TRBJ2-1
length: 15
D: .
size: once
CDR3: CASRKADGAYNEQFF
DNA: TGTGCCAGCAGAAAAGCAGATGGTGCCTACAATGAGCAGTTCTTC

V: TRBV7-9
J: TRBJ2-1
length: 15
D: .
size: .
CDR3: CASTPFGLPYNEQFF
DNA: TGTGCCAGCACCCCATTCGGGTTACCCTACAATGAGCAGTTCTTC

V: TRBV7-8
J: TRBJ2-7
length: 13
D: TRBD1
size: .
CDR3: CASSLEQGYEQYF
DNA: TGTGCCAGCAGCTTAGAACAGGGGTACGAGCAGTACTTC

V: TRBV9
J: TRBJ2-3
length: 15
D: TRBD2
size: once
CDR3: CASSLTSGVTDTQYF
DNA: TGTGCCAGCAGCCTGACTAGCGGGGTGACAGATACGCAGTATTTT

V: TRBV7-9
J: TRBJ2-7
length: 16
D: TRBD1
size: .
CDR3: CASSQGEGQATVEQYF
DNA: TGTGCCAGCAGCCAGGGTGAGGGACAGGCGACCGTCGAGCAGTACTTC

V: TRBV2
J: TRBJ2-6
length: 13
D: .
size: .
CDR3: CASDRPLDNVLTF
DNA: TGTGCCAGCGACAGACCTCTGGACAACGTCCTGACTTTC

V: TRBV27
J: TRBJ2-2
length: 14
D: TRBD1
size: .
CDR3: CASQRTGNTGELFF
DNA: TGTGCCAGCCAGCGGACAGGGAACACCGGGGAGCTGTTTTTT

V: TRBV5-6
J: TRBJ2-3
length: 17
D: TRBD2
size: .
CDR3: CASSPLAWTSMADTQYF
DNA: TGTGCCAGCAGCCCGCTAGCTTGGACTAGCATGGCAGATACGCAGTATTTT

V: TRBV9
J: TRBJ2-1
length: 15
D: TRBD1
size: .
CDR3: CASSPPGTDYNEQFF
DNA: TGTGCCAGCAGCCCCCCCGGGACAGATTACAATGAGCAGTTCTTC

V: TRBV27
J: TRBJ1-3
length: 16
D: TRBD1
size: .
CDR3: CASSPGQGSSGNTIYF
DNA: TGTGCCAGCAGTCCGGGACAGGGGAGCTCTGGAAACACCATATATTTT

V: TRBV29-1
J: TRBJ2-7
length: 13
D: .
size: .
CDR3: CSVGLRTPYEQYF
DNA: TGCAGCGTAGGGCTGCGGACACCCTACGAGCAGTACTTC

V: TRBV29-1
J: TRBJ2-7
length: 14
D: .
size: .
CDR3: CSVSQVLGTYEQYF
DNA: TGCAGCGTTAGCCAGGTCCTTGGGACCTACGAGCAGTACTTC

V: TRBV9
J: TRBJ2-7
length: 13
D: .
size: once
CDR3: CASSVDISYEQYF
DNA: TGTGCCAGCAGCGTAGACATCTCCTACGAGCAGTACTTC

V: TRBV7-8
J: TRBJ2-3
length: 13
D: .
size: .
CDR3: CASSLFQSDTQYF
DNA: TGTGCCAGCAGCTTATTCCAAAGCGATACGCAGTATTTT

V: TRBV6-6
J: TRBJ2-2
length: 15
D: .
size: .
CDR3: CASSYGSTNTGELFF
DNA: TGTGCCAGCAGTTACGGGTCAACGAACACCGGGGAGCTGTTTTTT

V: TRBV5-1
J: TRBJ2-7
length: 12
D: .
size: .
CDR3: CASTGVGAEQYF
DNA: TGCGCCAGCACCGGGGTAGGTGCCGAGCAGTACTTC

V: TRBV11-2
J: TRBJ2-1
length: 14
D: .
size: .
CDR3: CASSTGPPFNEQFF
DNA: TGTGCCAGCAGCACCGGGCCGCCATTCAATGAGCAGTTCTTC

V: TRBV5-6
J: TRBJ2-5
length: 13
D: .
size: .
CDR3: CASSLVPDRTQYF
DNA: TGTGCCAGCAGCTTGGTTCCAGATCGAACCCAGTACTTC

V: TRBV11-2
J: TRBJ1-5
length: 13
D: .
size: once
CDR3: CASSLVSWEPQHF
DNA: TGTGCCAGCAGCTTAGTTTCCTGGGAGCCCCAGCATTTT

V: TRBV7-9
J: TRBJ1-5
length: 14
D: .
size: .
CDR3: CASSAAGGNQPQHF
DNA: TGTGCCAGCAGCGCAGCCGGAGGCAATCAGCCCCAGCATTTT

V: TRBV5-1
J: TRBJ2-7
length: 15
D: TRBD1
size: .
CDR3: CASSGSPGGSYEQYF
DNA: TGCGCCAGCAGCGGATCTCCAGGGGGCTCCTACGAGCAGTACTTC

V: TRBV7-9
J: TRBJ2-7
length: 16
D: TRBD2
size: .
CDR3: CASSPRSGSRSYEQYF
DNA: TGTGCCAGCAGCCCCCGTAGCGGGAGCAGGTCCTACGAGCAGTACTTC

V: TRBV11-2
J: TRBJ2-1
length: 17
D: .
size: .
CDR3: CASSLAHDSSSYNEQFF
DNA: TGTGCCAGCAGCTTAGCTCATGACAGTAGCTCCTACAATGAGCAGTTCTTC

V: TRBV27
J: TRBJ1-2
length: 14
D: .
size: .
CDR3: CASSSYREGYGYTF
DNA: TGTGCCAGCAGTAGCTACAGGGAGGGCTATGGCTACACCTTC

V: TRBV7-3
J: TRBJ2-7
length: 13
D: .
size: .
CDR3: CASSLSRNYEQYF
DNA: TGTGCCAGCAGCTTAAGTCGGAACTACGAGCAGTACTTC

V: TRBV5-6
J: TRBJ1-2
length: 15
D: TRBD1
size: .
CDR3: CASSPYRGPPYGYTF
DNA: TGTGCCAGCAGCCCCTACAGGGGCCCGCCATATGGCTACACCTTC

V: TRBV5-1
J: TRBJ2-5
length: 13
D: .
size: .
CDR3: CASSQTDQETQYF
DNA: TGCGCCAGCAGCCAGACAGATCAAGAGACCCAGTACTTC

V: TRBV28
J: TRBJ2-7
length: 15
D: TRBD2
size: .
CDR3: CASSSSGTSSYEQYF
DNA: TGTGCCAGCAGTTCTAGCGGGACTAGCTCCTACGAGCAGTACTTC

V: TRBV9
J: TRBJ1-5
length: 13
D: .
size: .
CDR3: CASSVDGNQPQHF
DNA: TGTGCCAGCAGCGTAGACGGGAATCAGCCCCAGCATTTT

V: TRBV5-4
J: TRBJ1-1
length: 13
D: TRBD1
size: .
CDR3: CASSLRQGTEAFF
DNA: TGTGCCAGCAGCTTGAGACAGGGGACTGAAGCTTTCTTT

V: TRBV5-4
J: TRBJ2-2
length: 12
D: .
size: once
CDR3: CASSTTTGELFF
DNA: TGTGCCAGCAGTACCACCACCGGGGAGCTGTTTTTT

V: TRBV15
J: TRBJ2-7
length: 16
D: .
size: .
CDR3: CATSRGTGASLHEQYF
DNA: TGTGCCACCAGCAGAGGGACGGGGGCCAGCCTTCACGAGCAGTACTTC

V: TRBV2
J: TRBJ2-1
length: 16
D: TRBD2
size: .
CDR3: CASSEEGTSPANEQFF
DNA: TGTGCCAGCAGTGAAGAGGGGACTAGTCCGGCCAATGAGCAGTTCTTC

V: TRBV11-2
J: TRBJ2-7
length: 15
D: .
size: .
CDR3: CASSSRQGGLYEQYF
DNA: TGTGCCAGCAGCTCCCGACAGGGAGGACTTTACGAGCAGTACTTC

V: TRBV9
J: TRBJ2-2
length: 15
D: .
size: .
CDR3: CASSGGLGNTGELFF
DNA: TGTGCCAGCAGCGGGGGACTGGGAAACACCGGGGAGCTGTTTTTT

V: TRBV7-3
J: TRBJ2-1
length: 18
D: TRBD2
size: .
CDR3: CASSLYRAASGSLNEQFF
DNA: TGTGCCAGCAGCTTATACCGGGCGGCTAGCGGGAGCTTAAATGAGCAGTTCTTC

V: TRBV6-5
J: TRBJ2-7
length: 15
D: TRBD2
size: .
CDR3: CASSYSGLAGIEQYF
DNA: TGTGCCAGCAGTTACTCGGGACTAGCGGGAATCGAGCAGTACTTC

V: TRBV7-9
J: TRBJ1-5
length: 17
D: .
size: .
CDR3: CASSSFSVKGGIQPQHF
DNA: TGTGCCAGCAGCTCTTTTTCGGTTAAGGGAGGAATTCAGCCCCAGCATTTT